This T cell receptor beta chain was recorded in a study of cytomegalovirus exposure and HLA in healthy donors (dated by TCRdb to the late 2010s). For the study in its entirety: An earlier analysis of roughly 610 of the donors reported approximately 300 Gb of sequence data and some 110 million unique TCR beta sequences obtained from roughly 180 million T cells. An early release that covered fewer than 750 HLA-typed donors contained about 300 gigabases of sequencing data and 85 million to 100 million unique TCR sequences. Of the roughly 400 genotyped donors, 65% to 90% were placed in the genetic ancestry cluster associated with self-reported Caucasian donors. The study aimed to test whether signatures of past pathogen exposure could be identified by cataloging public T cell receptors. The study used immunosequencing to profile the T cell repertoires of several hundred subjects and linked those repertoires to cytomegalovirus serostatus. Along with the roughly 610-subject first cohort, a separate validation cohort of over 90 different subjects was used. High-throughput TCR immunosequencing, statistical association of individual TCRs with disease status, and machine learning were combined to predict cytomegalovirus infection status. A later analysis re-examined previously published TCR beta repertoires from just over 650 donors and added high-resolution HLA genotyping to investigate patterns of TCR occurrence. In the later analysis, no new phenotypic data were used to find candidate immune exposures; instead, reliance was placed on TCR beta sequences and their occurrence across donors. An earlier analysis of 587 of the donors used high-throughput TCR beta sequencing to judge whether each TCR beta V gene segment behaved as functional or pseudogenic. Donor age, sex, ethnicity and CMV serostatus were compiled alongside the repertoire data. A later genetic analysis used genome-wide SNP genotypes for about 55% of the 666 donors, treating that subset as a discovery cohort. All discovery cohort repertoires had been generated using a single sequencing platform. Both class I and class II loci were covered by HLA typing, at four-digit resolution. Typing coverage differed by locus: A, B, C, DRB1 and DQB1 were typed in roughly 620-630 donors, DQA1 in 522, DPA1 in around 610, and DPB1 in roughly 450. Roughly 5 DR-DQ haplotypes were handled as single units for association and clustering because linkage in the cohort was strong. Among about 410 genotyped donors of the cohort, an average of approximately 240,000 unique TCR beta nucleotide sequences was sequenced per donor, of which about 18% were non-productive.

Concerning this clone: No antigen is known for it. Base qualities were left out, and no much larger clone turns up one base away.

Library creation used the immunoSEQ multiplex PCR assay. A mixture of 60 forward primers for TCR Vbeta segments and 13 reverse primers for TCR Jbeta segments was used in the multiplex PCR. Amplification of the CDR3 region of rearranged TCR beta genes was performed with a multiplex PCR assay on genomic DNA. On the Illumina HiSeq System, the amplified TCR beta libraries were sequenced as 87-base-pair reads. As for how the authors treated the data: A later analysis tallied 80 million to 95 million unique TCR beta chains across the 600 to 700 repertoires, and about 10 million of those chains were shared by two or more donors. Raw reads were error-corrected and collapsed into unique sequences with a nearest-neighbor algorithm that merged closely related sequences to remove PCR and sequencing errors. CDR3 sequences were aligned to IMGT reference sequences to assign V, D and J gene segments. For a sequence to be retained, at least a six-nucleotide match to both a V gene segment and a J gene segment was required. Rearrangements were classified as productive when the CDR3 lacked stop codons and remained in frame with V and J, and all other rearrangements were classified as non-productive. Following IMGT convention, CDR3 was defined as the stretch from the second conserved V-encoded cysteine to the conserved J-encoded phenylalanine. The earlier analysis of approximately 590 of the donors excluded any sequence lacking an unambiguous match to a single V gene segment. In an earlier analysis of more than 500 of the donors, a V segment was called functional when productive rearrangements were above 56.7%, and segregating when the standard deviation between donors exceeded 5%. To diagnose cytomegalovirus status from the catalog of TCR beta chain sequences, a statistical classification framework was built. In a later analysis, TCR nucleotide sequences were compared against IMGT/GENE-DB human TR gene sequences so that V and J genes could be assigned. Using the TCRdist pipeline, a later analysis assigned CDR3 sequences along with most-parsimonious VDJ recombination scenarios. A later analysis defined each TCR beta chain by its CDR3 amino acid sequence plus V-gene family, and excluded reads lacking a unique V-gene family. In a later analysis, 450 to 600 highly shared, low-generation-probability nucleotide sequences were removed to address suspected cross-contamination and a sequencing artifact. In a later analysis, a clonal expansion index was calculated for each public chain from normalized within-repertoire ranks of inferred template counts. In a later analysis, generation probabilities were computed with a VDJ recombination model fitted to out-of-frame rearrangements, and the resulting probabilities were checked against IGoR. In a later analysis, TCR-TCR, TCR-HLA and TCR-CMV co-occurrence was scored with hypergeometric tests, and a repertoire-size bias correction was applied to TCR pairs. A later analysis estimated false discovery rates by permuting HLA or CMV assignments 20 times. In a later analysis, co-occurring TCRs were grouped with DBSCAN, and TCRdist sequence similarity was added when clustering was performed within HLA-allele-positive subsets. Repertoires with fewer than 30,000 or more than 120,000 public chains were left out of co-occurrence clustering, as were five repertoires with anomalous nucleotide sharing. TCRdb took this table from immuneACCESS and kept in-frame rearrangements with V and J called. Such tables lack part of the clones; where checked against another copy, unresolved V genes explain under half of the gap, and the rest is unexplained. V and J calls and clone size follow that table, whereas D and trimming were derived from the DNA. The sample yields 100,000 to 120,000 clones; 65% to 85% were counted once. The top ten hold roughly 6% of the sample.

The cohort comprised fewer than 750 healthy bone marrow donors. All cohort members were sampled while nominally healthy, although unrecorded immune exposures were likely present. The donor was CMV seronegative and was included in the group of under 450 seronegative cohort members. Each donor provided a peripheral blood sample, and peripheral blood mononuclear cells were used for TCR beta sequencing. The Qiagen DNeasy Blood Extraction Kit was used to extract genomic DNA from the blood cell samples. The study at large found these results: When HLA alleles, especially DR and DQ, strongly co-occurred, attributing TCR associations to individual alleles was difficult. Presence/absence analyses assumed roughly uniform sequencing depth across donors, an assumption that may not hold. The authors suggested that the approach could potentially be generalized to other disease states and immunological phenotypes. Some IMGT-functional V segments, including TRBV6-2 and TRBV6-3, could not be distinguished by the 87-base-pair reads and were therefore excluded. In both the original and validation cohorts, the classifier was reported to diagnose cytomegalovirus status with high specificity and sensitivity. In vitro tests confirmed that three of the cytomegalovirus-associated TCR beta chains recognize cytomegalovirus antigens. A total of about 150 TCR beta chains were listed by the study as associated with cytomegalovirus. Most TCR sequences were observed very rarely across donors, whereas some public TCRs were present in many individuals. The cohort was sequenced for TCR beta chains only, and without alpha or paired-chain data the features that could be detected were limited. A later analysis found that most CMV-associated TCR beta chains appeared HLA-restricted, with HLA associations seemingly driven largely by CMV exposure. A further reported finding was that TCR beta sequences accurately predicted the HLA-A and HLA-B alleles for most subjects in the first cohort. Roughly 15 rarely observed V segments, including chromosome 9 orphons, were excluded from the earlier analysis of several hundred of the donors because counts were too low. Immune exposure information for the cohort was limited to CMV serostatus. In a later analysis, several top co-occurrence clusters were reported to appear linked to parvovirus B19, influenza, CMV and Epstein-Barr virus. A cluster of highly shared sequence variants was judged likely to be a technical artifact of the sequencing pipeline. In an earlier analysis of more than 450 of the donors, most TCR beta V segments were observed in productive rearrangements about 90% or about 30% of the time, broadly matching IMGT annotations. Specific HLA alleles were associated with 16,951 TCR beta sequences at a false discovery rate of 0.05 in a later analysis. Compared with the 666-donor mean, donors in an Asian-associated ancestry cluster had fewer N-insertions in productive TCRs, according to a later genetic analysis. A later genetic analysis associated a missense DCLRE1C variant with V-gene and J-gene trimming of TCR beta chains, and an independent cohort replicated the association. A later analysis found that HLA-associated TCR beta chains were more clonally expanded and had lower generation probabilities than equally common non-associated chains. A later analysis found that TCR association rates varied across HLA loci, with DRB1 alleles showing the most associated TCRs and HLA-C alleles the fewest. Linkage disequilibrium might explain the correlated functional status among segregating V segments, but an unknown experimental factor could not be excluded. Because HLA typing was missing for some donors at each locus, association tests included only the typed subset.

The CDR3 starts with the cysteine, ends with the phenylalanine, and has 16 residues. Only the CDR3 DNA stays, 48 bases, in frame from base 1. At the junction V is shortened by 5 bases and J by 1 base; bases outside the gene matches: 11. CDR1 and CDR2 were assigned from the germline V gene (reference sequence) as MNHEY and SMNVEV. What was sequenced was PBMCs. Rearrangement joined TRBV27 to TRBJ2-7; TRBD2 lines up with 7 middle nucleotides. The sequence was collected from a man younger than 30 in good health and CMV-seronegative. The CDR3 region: CASSPRGGVVSYEQYF. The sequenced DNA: TGTGCCAGCAGTCCCCGGGGAGGGGTTGTGTCCTACGAGCAGTACTTC.